This T cell receptor beta chain was captured by sequencing in a study of blood T cell repertoires in COVID-19. This clone has only one observation. As processed by the authors: Scientists estimated how many nucleated cells there were by amplifying reference gene primers. Sequencing used immunoSEQ multiplex PCR; TCRdb keeps in-frame clones, though not all of them. The DNA was the basis for D and trimming; V, J and clone size are from that table. The sample yields about 99,000 clones, approximately 90% seen once. V lost 0 bases and J lost 6, with 8 bases in between. This CDR3 comprises 14 residues. Germline V gene lookup returns CDR1 SGHTA and CDR2 FQGNSA.

The chain combines TRBV7-2 with TRBJ2-2, with D tentatively TRBD2 (7 bases). The TCR was taken from a man aged 50-59 years in a cohort sampled during active COVID-19. The sample consisted of peripheral blood. In nucleotides, the CDR3 is TGTGCCAGCAGCTTAGCGGGGGGGCCCGGGGAGCTGTTTTTT. Its protein product is CASSLAGGPGELFF.